This TCR beta chain was identified during a study of T-cell reconstitution after alpha-beta-depleted transplantation in children. The ends were cut back, 3 bases at V and 3 bases at J, with 6 bases in the middle. Germline V gene sequence: CDR1 SGDLS, CDR2 YYNGEE. The CDR3 runs 12 residues. Unique molecular identifiers tagged the TCRbeta library. TCRdb independently ran MiXCR on the PCR reads; one entry per CDR3 protein. Here the sample spans some 840,000 distinct CDR3 sequences, about 16% being singletons. Study-level findings and limits: Newly produced T cells mostly accounted for T-cell counts and diversity one year post-transplant. It was reported that alpha-beta T cells came from several hundred expanded graft clones (about two months after transplant). Surviving recipient T cells and intrathymic progenitors accounted for some patients' high TCRbeta diversity at day 60.

Regarding this clonotype: Its specificity is not known.

The specimen comprised PBMCs, mostly from graft donor cells, sampled 360 days after TCRalphabeta/CD19-depleted stem cell transplant. This TCR was recovered from a male patient younger than 18 who had a stem cell transplant for acute lymphoblastic leukemia, so the T cells may come from the graft donor. The chain couples TRBV9 to TRBJ2-5; no firm D call. The CDR3 coding sequence is TGTGCCAGCAGCGGGGTAGAAGAGACCCAGTACTTC. This encodes CASSGVEETQYF.